This TCR beta chain was retrieved from a study of blood T cell repertoires in COVID-19. Study context: Italy, Spain and the United States were the sources of the convalescent and acute COVID-19 samples.

In the original workflow: For nucleated cells, counts were estimated from reference gene primer amplification. TCRdb's copy holds only in-frame clones and misses some; the assay was immunoSEQ multiplex PCR. V and J calls and clone size are given by that table; D and trimming were obtained from the DNA. The sample lists 85,000 to 90,000 clones, 65% to 80% occurring once. V lost 0 bases to trimming and J lost 10 bases; unmatched junction nucleotides: 4. The germline V gene has CDR1 SGHRS and CDR2 YFSETQ. The length of the CDR3 is 15 residues. This clone has only one observation. Material: peripheral blood. The chain couples TRBV5-1 to TRBJ1-6; 10 bases line up with TRBD1. The clonotype originates from a man between 65 and 85 years old with acute or convalescent COVID-19. CDR3 sequence: CASSLEAGQGSPLHF. DNA of the CDR3: TGCGCCAGCAGCTTGGAGGCGGGACAGGGGTCACCCCTCCACTTT.